This passage covers 24 T cell receptor beta chains from one sample sequenced in a study of control samples from healthy donors and cancer patients. The assay was immunoSEQ multiplex PCR, and TCRdb's table has in-frame clones only and misses some. This sample yields around 83,000 clones, of which 80% to 95% are seen a single time; over 1% belongs to the top ten. The sequenced material came from PBMCs. These receptors came from a woman between 40 and 55 years old with lung cancer.

This chain links TRBV19 with TRBJ1-4; 7 nucleotides align to TRBD1. The germline gives CDR1 LNHDA, CDR2 SQIVND (reference sequence). The length of the CDR3 is 14 residues. The V segment lost 3 bases and the J segment 10 bases; nucleotides outside the gene matches: 8. Here the CDR3 reads CASSMTGKVGKLFF. For the CDR3, the DNA is TGTGCCAGTAGTATGACAGGGAAGGTTGGAAAACTGTTTTTT.

In this sample, this clone turned up once. J is TRBJ1-1 and V is TRBV12-3 or TRBV12-4; the D is unclear. Trimming left V 8 bases short and J 6 bases short, with 13 bases between. This CDR3 comprises 12 residues. CDR3 nucleotide sequence: TGTGCCAGCGCCCTCATTAGGTCTGAAGCTTTCTTT. Translation gives CASALIRSEAFF.

CDR3 coding DNA: TGTGCCAGTAGTACCGGGACAGGGTTGAGTGGCTACACCTTC. Protein product: CASSTGTGLSGYTF. This chain uses TRBV19 with TRBJ1-2; the match to TRBD1 covers 9 bases. This CDR3 contains 14 residues. The germline V gene has CDR1 LNHDA and CDR2 SQIVND (reference sequence). V lost 4 bases to trimming and J lost 7 bases; unmatched junction nucleotides: 7.

V is TRBV19 and J is TRBJ2-2; 7 bases are a match to TRBD2. Per the germline V gene, CDR1 is LNHDA and CDR2 is SQIVND (reference sequence). The CDR3 has 15 residues. The V gene end was trimmed by 10 bases and the J gene end by 2 bases; junction bases not matched to a gene: 10. DNA of the CDR3: TGTGCCATCACCTCGTCGGGGGGAAACACCGGGGAGCTGTTTTTT. Translated, it gives CAITSSGGNTGELFF. The variable domain in full, completed from reference TRBV19 and TRBJ2-2, reads DGGITQSPKYLFRKEGQNVTLSCEQNLNHDAMYWYRQDPGQGLRLIYYSQIVNDFQKGDIAEGYSVSREKKESFPLTVTSAQKNPTAFYLCAITSSGGNTGELFFGEGSRLTVL.

In this sample, this clone turned up a few times. This rearrangement joins TRBV11-3 to TRBJ2-3; weak D call: TRBD1 (5 bases). Germline CDR1 SGHNT, CDR2 YENEEA. Trimming took off 5 bases at V and 2 bases at J, with 17 bases between the two ends. CDR3 length: 16 residues. The CDR3: CASSPGIHPDTDTQYF. In DNA, the CDR3 is TGTGCCAGCAGCCCAGGGATTCATCCTGACACAGATACGCAGTATTTT.

The chain combines TRBV5-4 with TRBJ2-1, with 12 bases matching TRBD2. The CDR3 totals 18 residues. Trimming removed 0 bases from V and 6 bases from J; junction bases left unmatched: 10. Looked up from germline, CDR1 is SGHNT and CDR2 is YYREEE (reference sequence). In DNA form, the CDR3 reads TGTGCCAGCAGCTTGGACGCCGGACTAGCGGGGACGGGCAATGAGCAGTTCTTC. Protein: CASSLDAGLAGTGNEQFF. Using reference TRBV5-4 and TRBJ2-1 for the parts outside the CDR3, the full variable domain is ETGVTQSPTHLIKTRGQQVTLRCSSQSGHNTVSWYQQALGQGPQFIFQYYREEENGRGNFPPRFSGLQFPNYSSELNVNALELDDSALYLCASSLDAGLAGTGNEQFFGPGTRLTVL.

The chain employs TRBV7-9 and TRBJ1-4; TRBD1 aligns across 8 bases. Germline V lookup: CDR1 SEHNR, CDR2 FQNEAQ (reference sequence). V trimming: 7 bases; J trimming: 8 bases; junction bases outside the gene matches: 9. The CDR3 spans 14 residues. The CDR3 region has the DNA TGTGCCAGCACCCCGGACAGGGTAGGCGAAAAACTGTTTTTT. This translates into CASTPDRVGEKLFF.

The genes are TRBV27 and TRBJ1-1; 7 bases are a match to TRBD1. V lost 3 bases to trimming and J lost 4 bases; unmatched junction nucleotides: 2. The V gene's germline CDR1 is MNHEY and CDR2 SMNVEV (reference sequence). CDR3 length: 13 residues. The CDR3 region is CASSFAGGTEAFF. CDR3 DNA sequence: TGTGCCAGCAGTTTTGCAGGGGGCACTGAAGCTTTCTTT.

The J gene is TRBJ2-2, the V gene TRBV4-2; no definite D call. V was cut by 0 bases and J by 4 bases, with 9 bases left in between. There are 15 residues in the CDR3. Germline assignment: CDR1 LGHNA and CDR2 YNFKEQ. CDR3 loop: CASSQDPRRTGELFF. CDR3 coding DNA: TGTGCCAGCAGCCAAGATCCACGACGCACCGGGGAGCTGTTTTTT.

V is TRBV6-6 and J is TRBJ2-3; D unresolved. Germline CDR1 is MNHNY and CDR2 is SVGAGI (reference sequence). The CDR3 contains 13 residues. V was trimmed by 4 bases and J by 5 bases, leaving 10 bases between them. The CDR3 spells CASSSTNLDTQYF. The CDR3 bases are TGTGCCAGCAGTTCAACGAACCTAGATACGCAGTATTTT.

This chain connects TRBV9 to TRBJ2-5; 8 positions match TRBD1. In germline, CDR1 is SGDLS, CDR2 YYNGEE. The CDR3 is made up of 15 amino acids. After removal of 4 bases from V and 1 base from J, the junction contained 6 bases not matched to a gene. The CDR3 region is CASSPGTGPQETQYF. Written as DNA, the CDR3 is TGTGCCAGCAGCCCCGGGACAGGACCCCAAGAGACCCAGTACTTC.

The V gene is TRBV2, the J gene TRBJ1-1; D uncertain. V gave up 4 bases and J gave up 4 bases, with 10 bases separating them. CDR1 is SNHLY and CDR2 is FYNNEI in the germline V gene. The CDR3 is made up of 13 amino acids. The CDR3 sequence is CASSAGGRTEAFF. In DNA form, the CDR3 reads TGTGCCAGCAGTGCCGGTGGCCGCACTGAAGCTTTCTTT.

The V call is TRBV5-6, the J call TRBJ1-2; D is undetermined. Trimming cost V 2 bases and J 0 bases, with 14 bases left between them. The CDR3 spans 16 residues. Germline V gene data show CDR1 as SGHDT and CDR2 as YYEEEE. Here the CDR3 reads CASSLRETRTNYGYTF. The CDR3 DNA sequence: TGTGCCAGCAGCTTACGGGAGACCAGAACTAACTATGGCTACACCTTC.

The J gene is TRBJ2-3, the V gene TRBV11-2; TRBD2 matches 10 bases. CDR1 and CDR2 (germline): SGHAT, FQNNGV. The trim removed 0 bases at V and 1 base at J, leaving 7 bases unmatched. CDR3 length: 18 amino acids. The CDR3 loop is CASSLESIAGGGTDTQYF. In DNA form, the CDR3 reads TGTGCCAGCAGCTTAGAGAGTATAGCGGGGGGCGGCACAGATACGCAGTATTTT.

The chain employs TRBV14 and TRBJ2-7; D gene ambiguous. From germline, CDR1 is SGHDN and CDR2 FVKESK. V was cut by 5 bases and J by 3 bases, with 14 bases left in between. The CDR3 has 14 amino acids. The CDR3 DNA sequence: TGTGCCAGCAGCGTCCGTCCAGGATTCTACGAGCAGTACTTC. As protein: CASSVRPGFYEQYF.

This clone was seen a single time. This sequence joins TRBV5-1 and TRBJ1-5; D possibly corresponds to TRBD1 (6 bases). The germline gives CDR1 SGHRS, CDR2 YFSETQ. Deletions cut 4 bases from V and 3 bases from J, with 14 bases between. This CDR3 comprises 15 residues. CDR3 residues: CASSPDGQPNQPQHF. In DNA, the CDR3 is TGCGCCAGCAGCCCCGATGGACAGCCCAATCAGCCCCAGCATTTT.

The genes are TRBV28 and TRBJ2-7; D is ambiguous. V shed 6 bases and J shed 3 bases, with 12 bases lying between them. The germline V gene has CDR1 MDHEN and CDR2 SYDVKM. The CDR3 loop spans 13 amino acids. The CDR3 is CASSLGDIYEQYF. The CDR3 DNA reads TGTGCCAGCAGCCTCGGTGATATCTACGAGCAGTACTTC.

The genes are TRBV7-9 and TRBJ1-6, with TRBD1 matching over 10 bases. This CDR3 spans 15 amino acids. Looked up from germline, CDR1 is SEHNR and CDR2 is FQNEAQ (reference sequence). With V trimmed by 5 bases and J by 7 bases, 5 bases remained unmatched. The CDR3 DNA follows: TGTGCCAGCAGCCCGAGACAGGGGGCGAATTCACCCCTCCACTTT. Amino acids: CASSPRQGANSPLHF.

The chain recombines TRBV13 with TRBJ1-2, with D tentatively TRBD1 (6 bases). CDR1 is PRHDT, CDR2 FYEKMQ, per germline (reference sequence). The V gene lost 5 bases and the J gene lost 2 bases, with 24 bases spanning the gap. The CDR3 covers 18 residues. In DNA, the CDR3 is TGTGCCAGCAGCCTTGGGTTCCTTCAAAAGGGGGAAAACTATGGCTACACCTTC. As protein: CASSLGFLQKGENYGYTF.

CDR3 sequence (DNA): TGTGCCAGCAGTCTAGACAGGGCGACAGATACGCAGTATTTT. Residues: CASSLDRATDTQYF. The chain uses TRBV2 and TRBJ2-3, with TRBD1 matching 7 bases. This CDR3 is 14 amino acids long. Germline V CDR1 and CDR2: SNHLY, FYNNEI. The junction had 5 bases not matched to a gene; V was cut back by 5 bases and J by 3 bases.

V and J are TRBV7-9 and TRBJ2-7; TRBD1 matches 8 bases. Germline V gene data show CDR1 as SEHNR and CDR2 as FQNEAQ (reference sequence). This CDR3 region has 13 residues. The junction had 4 bases not matched to a gene; V was cut back by 6 bases and J by 3 bases. The CDR3 DNA reads as TGTGCCAGCAGTCAGACAGGGGACTACGAGCAGTACTTC. Translation gives CASSQTGDYEQYF.

DNA of the CDR3: TGTGCTAGTGGGGGCTTCCAGGGTTCTCAGCCCCAGCATTTT. This sequence encodes CASGGFQGSQPQHF. The chain is built from TRBV12-5 and TRBJ1-5, with a weak D call TRBD1 (5 bases). The CDR3 has 14 amino acids. Germline V gene sequence: CDR1 LGHNT, CDR2 FRNRAP. V was trimmed by 6 bases and J by 6 bases, leaving 15 bases between them.

The V and J genes are TRBV19 and TRBJ1-2; 7 positions agree with TRBD1. This CDR3 has 15 residues. With V trimmed by 4 bases and J by 3 bases, 8 bases remained unmatched. Germline CDR1 LNHDA, CDR2 SQIVND (reference sequence). The CDR3 protein is CASSTGTAQYYGYTF. CDR3 in DNA: TGTGCCAGTAGTACCGGGACAGCTCAGTACTATGGCTACACCTTC.

This clone was seen once. The rearrangement joins TRBV9 to TRBJ2-3; 10 bases fit TRBD2. Germline CDR1 SGDLS, CDR2 YYNGEE. This CDR3 has 15 amino acids. V lost 4 bases, J lost 6 bases, and 8 bases stayed unmatched. The CDR3 spells CASSLSGGPTDTQYF. The CDR3 DNA sequence: TGTGCCAGCAGCCTTAGCGGGGGGCCTACGGATACGCAGTATTTT.